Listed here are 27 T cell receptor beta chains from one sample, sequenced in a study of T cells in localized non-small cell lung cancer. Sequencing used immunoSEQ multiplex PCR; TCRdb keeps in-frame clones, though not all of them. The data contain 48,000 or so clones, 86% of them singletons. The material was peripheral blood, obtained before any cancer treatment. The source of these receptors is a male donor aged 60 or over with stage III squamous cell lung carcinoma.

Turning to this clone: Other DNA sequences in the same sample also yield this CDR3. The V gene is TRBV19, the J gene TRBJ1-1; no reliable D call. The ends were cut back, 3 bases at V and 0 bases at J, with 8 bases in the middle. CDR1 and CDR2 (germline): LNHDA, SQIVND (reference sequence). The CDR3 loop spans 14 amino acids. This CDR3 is CASSISPLNTEAFF. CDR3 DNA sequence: TGTGCCAGTAGTATCAGTCCGTTGAACACTGAAGCTTTCTTT.

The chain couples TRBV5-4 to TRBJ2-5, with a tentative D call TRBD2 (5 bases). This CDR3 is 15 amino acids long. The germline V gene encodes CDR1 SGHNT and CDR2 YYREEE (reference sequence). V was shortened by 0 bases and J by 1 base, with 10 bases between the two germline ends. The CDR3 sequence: CASSLGGKIQETQYF. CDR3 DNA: TGTGCCAGCAGCTTGGGAGGGAAGATCCAAGAGACCCAGTACTTC. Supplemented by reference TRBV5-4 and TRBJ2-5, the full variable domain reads ETGVTQSPTHLIKTRGQQVTLRCSSQSGHNTVSWYQQALGQGPQFIFQYYREEENGRGNFPPRFSGLQFPNYSSELNVNALELDDSALYLCASSLGGKIQETQYFGPGTRLLVL.

Written as DNA, the CDR3 is TGTGCCTCCTCACCCGGCCCAACCACAGATACGCAGTATTTT. The encoded protein is CASSPGPTTDTQYF. The chain uses TRBV10-3 and TRBJ2-3; D ambiguous. V lost 11 bases to trimming and J lost 2 bases, with 17 bases between them. The germline V gene has CDR1 ENHRY and CDR2 SYGVKD. The CDR3 totals 14 residues.

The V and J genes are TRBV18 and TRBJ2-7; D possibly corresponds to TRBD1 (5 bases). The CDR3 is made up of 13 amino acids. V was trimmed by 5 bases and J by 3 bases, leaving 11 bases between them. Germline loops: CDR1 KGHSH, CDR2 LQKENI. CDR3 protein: CASSSSQGYEQYF. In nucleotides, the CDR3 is TGTGCCAGCTCATCCTCTCAGGGCTACGAGCAGTACTTC.

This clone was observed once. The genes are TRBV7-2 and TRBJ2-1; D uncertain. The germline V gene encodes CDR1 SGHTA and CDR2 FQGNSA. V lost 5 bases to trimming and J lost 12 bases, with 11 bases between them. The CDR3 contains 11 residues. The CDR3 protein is CASSPRLVQFF. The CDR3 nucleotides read TGTGCCAGCAGCCCCCGATTAGTGCAGTTCTTC.

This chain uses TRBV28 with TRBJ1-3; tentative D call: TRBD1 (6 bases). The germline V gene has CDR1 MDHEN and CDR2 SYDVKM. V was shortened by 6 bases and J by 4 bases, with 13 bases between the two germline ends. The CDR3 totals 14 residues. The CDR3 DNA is TGTGCCAGCAGCTCCGGACAGTTAGGAAACACCATATATTTT. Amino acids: CASSSGQLGNTIYF.

The DNA of the CDR3 is TGCGCCAGCAGCGTCGATACCGGGGGGTGGGCCAACGTCCTGACTTTC. Its protein product is CASSVDTGGWANVLTF. The chain carries TRBV4-3 and TRBJ2-6; 7 positions agree with TRBD2. The V segment lost 5 bases and the J segment 5 bases; nucleotides outside the gene matches: 9. The CDR3 is made up of 16 amino acids. From germline, CDR1 is LGHNA and CDR2 YSLEER.

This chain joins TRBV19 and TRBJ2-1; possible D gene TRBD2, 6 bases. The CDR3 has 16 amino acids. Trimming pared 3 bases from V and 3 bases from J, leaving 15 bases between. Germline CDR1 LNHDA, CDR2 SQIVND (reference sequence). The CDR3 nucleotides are TGTGCCAGTAGTATTACCTACAGGACTAACTACAATGAGCAGTTCTTC. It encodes CASSITYRTNYNEQFF.

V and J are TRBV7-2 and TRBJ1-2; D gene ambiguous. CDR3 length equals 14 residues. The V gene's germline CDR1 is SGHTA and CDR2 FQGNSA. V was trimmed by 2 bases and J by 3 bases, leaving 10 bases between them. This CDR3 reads CASSLRYNDYGYTF. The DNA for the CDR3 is TGTGCCAGCAGCTTACGGTATAATGACTATGGCTACACCTTC.

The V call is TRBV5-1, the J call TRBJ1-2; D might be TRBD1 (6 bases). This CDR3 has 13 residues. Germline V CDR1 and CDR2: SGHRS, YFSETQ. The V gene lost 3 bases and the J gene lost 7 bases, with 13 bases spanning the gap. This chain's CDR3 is CASSSPGGGGYTF. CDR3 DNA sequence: TGCGCCAGCAGCTCCCCAGGAGGGGGTGGCTACACCTTC.

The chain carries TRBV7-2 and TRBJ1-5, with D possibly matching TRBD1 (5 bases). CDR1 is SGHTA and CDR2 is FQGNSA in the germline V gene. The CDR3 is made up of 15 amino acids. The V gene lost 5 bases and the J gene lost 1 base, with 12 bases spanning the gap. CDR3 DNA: TGTGCCAGCAGCGTCTACCAGGGAAGCAATCAGCCCCAGCATTTT. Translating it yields CASSVYQGSNQPQHF.

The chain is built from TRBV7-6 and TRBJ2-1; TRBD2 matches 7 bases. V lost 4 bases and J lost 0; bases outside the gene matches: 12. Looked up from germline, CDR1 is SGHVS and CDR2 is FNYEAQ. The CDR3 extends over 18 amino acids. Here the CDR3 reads CASSSRRGGTSSYNEQFF. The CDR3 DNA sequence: TGTGCCAGCAGCTCCCGGCGGGGAGGGACGAGCTCCTACAATGAGCAGTTCTTC.

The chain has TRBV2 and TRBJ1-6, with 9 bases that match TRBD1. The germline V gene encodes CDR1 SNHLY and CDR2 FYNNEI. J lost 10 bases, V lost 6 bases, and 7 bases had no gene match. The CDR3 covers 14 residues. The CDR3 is CASRSQGASSPLHF. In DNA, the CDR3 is TGTGCCAGCAGGTCACAGGGGGCGTCGTCACCCCTCCACTTT. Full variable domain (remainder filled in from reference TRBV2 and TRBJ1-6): EPEVTQTPSHQVTQMGQEVILRCVPISNHLYFYWYRQILGQKVEFLVSFYNNEISEKSEIFDDQFSVERPDGSNFTLKIRSTKLEDSAMYFCASRSQGASSPLHFGNGTRLTVT.

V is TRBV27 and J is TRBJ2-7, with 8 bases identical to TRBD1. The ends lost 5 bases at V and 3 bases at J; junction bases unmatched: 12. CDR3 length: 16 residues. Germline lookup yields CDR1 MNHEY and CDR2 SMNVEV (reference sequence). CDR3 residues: CASSTPTGEFHYEQYF. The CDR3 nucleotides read TGTGCCAGCAGTACACCGACAGGGGAATTCCACTACGAGCAGTACTTC.

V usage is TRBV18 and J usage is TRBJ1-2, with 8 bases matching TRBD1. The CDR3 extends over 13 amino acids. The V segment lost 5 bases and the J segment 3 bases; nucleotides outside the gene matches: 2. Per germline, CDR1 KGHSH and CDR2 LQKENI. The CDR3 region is CASSTGQDYGYTF. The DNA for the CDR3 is TGTGCCAGCTCAACGGGACAGGACTATGGCTACACCTTC.

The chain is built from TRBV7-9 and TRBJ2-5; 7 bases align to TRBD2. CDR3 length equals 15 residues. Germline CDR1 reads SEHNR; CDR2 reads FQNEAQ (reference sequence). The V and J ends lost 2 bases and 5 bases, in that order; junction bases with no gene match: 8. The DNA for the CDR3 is TGTGCCAGCAGCTTACTGCGGGGGAGGCGGGAGACCCAGTACTTC. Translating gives CASSLLRGRRETQYF.

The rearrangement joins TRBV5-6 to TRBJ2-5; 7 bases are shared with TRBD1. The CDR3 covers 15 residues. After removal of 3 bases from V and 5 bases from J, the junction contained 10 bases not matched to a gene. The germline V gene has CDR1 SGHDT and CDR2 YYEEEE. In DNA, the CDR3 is TGTGCCAGCAGCTCCGATAGAAGGGGGCGGGAGACCCAGTACTTC. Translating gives CASSSDRRGRETQYF.

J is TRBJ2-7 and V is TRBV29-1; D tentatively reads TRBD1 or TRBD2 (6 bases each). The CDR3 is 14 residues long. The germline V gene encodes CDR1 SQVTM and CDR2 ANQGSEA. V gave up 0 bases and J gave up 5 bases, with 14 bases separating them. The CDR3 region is CSVEDQKGGDEQYF. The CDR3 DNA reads TGCAGCGTTGAAGACCAAAAGGGGGGCGACGAGCAGTACTTC.

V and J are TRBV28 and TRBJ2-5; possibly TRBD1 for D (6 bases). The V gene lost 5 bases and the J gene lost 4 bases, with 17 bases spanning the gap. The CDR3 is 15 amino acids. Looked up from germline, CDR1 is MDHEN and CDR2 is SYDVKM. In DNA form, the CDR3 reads TGTGCCAGCAGTCCATTGAGGGACATTTCAGAGACCCAGTACTTC. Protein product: CASSPLRDISETQYF.

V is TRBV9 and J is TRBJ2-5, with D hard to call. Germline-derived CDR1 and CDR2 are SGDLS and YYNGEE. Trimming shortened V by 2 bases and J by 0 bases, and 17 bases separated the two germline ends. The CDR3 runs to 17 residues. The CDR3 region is CASSVTPHAANQETQYF. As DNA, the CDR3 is TGTGCCAGCAGCGTCACTCCCCACGCAGCCAACCAAGAGACCCAGTACTTC. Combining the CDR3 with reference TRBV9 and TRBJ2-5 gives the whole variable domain DSGVTQTPKHLITATGQRVTLRCSPRSGDLSVYWYQQSLDQGLQFLIQYYNGEERAKGNILERFSAQQFPDLHSELNLSSLELGDSALYFCASSVTPHAANQETQYFGPGTRLLVL.

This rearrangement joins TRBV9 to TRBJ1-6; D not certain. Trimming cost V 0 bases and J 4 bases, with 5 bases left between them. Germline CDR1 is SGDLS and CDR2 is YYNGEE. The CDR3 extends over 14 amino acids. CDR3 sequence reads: CASSVGLYNSPLHF. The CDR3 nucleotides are TGTGCCAGCAGCGTAGGTCTTTATAATTCACCCCTCCACTTT.

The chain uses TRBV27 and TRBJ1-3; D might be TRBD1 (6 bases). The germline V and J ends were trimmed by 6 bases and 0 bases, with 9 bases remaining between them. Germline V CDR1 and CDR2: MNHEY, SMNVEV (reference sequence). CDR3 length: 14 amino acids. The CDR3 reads CASRQGVSGNTIYF. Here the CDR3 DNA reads TGTGCCAGCAGACAGGGTGTCTCTGGAAACACCATATATTTT.

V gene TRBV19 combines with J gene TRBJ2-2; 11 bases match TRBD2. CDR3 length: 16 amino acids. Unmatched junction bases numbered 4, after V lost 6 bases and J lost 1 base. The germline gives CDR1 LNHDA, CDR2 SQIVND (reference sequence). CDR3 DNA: TGTGCCAGTAGCCGACTAGCGGGGTTGAACACCGGGGAGCTGTTTTTT. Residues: CASSRLAGLNTGELFF.

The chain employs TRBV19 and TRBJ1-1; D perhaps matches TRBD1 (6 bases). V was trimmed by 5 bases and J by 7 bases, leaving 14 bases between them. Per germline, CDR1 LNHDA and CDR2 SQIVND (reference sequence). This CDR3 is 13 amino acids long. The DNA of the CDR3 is TGTGCCAGTAGTCTCAGGGGCCAGAATGAAGCTTTCTTT. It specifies CASSLRGQNEAFF. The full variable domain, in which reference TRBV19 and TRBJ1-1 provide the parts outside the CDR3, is DGGITQSPKYLFRKEGQNVTLSCEQNLNHDAMYWYRQDPGQGLRLIYYSQIVNDFQKGDIAEGYSVSREKKESFPLTVTSAQKNPTAFYLCASSLRGQNEAFFGQGTRLTVV.

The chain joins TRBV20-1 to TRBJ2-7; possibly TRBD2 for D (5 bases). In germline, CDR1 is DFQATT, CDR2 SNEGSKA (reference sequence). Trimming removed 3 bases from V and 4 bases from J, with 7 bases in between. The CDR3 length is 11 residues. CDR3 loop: CSAREEYEQYF. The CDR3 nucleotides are TGCAGTGCTAGGGAGGAGTACGAGCAGTACTTC.

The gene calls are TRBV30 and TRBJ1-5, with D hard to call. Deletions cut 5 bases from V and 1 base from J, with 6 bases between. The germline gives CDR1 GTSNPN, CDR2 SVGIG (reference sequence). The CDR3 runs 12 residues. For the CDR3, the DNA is TGTGCCTGGGGTAGGAGCAATCAGCCCCAGCATTTT. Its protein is CAWGRSNQPQHF. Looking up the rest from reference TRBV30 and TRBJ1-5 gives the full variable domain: SQTIHQWPATLVQPVGSPLSLECTVEGTSNPNLYWYRQAAGRGLQLLFYSVGIGQISSEVPQNLSASRPQDRQFILSSKKLLLSDSGFYLCAWGRSNQPQHFGDGTRLSIL.

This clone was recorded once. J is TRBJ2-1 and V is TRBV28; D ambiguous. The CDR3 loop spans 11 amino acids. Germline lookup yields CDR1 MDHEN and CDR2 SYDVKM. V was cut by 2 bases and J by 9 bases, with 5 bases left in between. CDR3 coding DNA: TGTGCCAGCAGTTTAGGGCGTGAGCAGTTCTTC. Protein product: CASSLGREQFF.